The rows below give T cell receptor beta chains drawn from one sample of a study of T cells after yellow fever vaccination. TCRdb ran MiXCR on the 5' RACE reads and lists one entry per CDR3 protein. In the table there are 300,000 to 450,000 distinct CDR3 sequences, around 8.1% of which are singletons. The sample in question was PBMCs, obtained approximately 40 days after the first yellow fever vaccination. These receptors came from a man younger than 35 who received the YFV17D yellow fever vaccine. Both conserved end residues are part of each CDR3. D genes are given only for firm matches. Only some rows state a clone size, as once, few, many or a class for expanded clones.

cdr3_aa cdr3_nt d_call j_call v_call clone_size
CASSPSSGSQETQYF TGTGCCAGCAGCCCGAGTTCAGGGTCCCAAGAGACCCAGTACTTC NA TRBJ2-5 TRBV9 NA
CAGSSGSSTDTQYF TGTGCCGGCTCTAGCGGATCTAGCACAGATACGCAGTATTTT TRBD2 TRBJ2-3 TRBV6-1 NA
CTSSHEEGPTDTQYF TGCACCAGCAGCCATGAAGAAGGTCCCACAGATACGCAGTATTTT NA TRBJ2-3 TRBV1 NA
CASSYMVIGAAGDSYEQYF TGTGCCAGCAGTTACATGGTCATAGGGGCGGCCGGAGACTCCTACGAGCAGTACTTC NA TRBJ2-7 TRBV6-5 NA
CASSSEVGNQPQHF TGTGCCAGCAGCTCGGAGGTCGGTAATCAGCCCCAGCATTTT NA TRBJ1-5 TRBV6-2/TRBV6-3 few
CASSQVPGGLYEQFF TGCGCCAGCAGCCAGGTCCCGGGGGGGTTGTATGAGCAGTTCTTC TRBD2 TRBJ2-1 TRBV4-1 NA
CASSLEGGGLDNEQFF TGCGCCAGCAGCTTGGAGGGGGGGGGACTAGACAATGAGCAGTTCTTC TRBD2 TRBJ2-1 TRBV5-1 many
CSAKGREDQPQHF TGCAGTGCAAAGGGACGGGAGGATCAGCCCCAGCATTTT NA TRBJ1-5 TRBV20-1 few
CASHTIGAGGNTIYF TGTGCCAGCCACACGATCGGGGCGGGCGGAAACACCATATATTTT NA TRBJ1-3 TRBV7-2 many
CATNTGELFF TGTGCCACCAACACCGGGGAGCTGTTTTTT NA TRBJ2-2 TRBV6-2/TRBV6-3 NA
CASSQTQRAIYEQYF TGCGCCAGCAGTCAAACCCAACGAGCGATCTACGAGCAGTACTTC NA TRBJ2-7 TRBV23-1 few
CASSHGRNEKLFF TGTGCCAGCAGCCATGGGCGTAATGAAAAACTGTTTTTT NA TRBJ1-4 TRBV14 NA
CASSLGGQGNTGELFF TGTGCCAGCAGCTTAGGCGGACAGGGGAACACCGGGGAGCTGTTTTTT TRBD1 TRBJ2-2 TRBV7-8 NA
CASSLDSFLEQYF TGCGCCAGCAGCTTGGACAGTTTCCTCGAGCAGTACTTC NA TRBJ2-7 TRBV5-1 NA
CASSFGLAEYEQYF TGTGCCAGCAGTTTCGGACTAGCGGAATACGAGCAGTACTTC TRBD2 TRBJ2-7 TRBV12-3/TRBV12-4 NA
CASSWGTGQETQYF TGTGCCAGCAGCTGGGGGACAGGACAAGAGACCCAGTACTTC TRBD1 TRBJ2-5 TRBV13 NA